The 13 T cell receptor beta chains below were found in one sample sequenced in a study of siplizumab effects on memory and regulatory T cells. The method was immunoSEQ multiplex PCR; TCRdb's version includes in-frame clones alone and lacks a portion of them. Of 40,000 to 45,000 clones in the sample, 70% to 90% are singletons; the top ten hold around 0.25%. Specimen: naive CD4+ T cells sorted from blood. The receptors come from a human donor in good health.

CDR3 coding DNA: TGTGCCAGCTCACCACCGACTCGGGTCAATGAGCAGTTCTTC. It translates to CASSPPTRVNEQFF. The rearrangement uses TRBV18 and TRBJ2-1; D gene uncertain. V gave up 0 bases and J gave up 6 bases, with 9 bases separating them. This CDR3 is 14 amino acids long. CDR1 is KGHSH, CDR2 LQKENI, per germline.

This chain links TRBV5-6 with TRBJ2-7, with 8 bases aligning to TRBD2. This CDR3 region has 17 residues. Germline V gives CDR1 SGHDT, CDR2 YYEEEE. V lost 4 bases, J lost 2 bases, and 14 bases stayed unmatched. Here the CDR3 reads CASSPPGGGLFAYEQYF. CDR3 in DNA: TGTGCCAGCAGCCCGCCCGGGGGGGGGCTTTTCGCCTACGAGCAGTACTTC.

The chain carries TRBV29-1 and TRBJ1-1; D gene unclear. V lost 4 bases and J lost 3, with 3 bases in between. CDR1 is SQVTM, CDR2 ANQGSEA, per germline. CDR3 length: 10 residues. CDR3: CSVADTEAFF. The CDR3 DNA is TGCAGCGTTGCCGACACTGAAGCTTTCTTT.

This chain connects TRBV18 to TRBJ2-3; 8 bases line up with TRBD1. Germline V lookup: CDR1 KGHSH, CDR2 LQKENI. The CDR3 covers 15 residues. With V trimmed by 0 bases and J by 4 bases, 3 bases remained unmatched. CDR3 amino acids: CASSPPGQGPDTQYF. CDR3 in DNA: TGTGCCAGCTCACCACCCGGACAGGGACCAGATACGCAGTATTTT.

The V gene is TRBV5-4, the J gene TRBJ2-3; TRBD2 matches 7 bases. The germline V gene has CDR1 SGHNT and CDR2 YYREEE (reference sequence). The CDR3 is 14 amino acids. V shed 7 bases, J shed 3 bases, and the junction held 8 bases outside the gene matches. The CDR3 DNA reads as TGTGCCAGCGCGGGGACTACCAAAACAGATACGCAGTATTTT. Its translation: CASAGTTKTDTQYF. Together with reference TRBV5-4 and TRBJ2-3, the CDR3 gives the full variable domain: ETGVTQSPTHLIKTRGQQVTLRCSSQSGHNTVSWYQQALGQGPQFIFQYYREEENGRGNFPPRFSGLQFPNYSSELNVNALELDDSALYLCASAGTTKTDTQYFGPGTRLTVL.

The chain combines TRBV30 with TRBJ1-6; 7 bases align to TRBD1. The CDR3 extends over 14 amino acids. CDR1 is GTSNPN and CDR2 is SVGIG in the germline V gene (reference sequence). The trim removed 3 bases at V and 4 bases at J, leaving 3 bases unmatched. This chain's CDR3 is CAWRGDSYNSPLHF. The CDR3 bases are TGTGCCTGGAGGGGGGACAGTTATAATTCACCCCTCCACTTT.

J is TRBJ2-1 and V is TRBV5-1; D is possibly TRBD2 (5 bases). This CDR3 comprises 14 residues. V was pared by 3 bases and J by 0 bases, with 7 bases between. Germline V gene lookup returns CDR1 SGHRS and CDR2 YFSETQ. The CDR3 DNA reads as TGCGCCAGCAGCTATAGCGACTCCTACAATGAGCAGTTCTTC. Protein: CASSYSDSYNEQFF.

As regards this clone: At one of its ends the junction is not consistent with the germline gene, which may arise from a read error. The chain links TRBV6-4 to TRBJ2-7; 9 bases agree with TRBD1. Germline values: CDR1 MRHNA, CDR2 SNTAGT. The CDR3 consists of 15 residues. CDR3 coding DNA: TGCCCTGCCTTAAATAGGGGACAGGGTCGGCCCGAGCAGTACTTC. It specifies CPALNRGQGRPEQYF.

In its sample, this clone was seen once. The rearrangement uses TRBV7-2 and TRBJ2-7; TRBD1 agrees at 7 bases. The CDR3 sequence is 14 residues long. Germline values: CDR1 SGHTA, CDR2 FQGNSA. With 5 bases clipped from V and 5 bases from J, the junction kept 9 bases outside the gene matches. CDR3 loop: CASSISTGPNEQYF. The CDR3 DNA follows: TGTGCCAGCAGCATCTCGACAGGGCCGAACGAGCAGTACTTC.

CDR3 sequence reads: CASRTTGANVLTF. DNA for the CDR3: TGTGCCAGCAGGACTACTGGGGCCAACGTCCTGACTTTC. The chain joins TRBV10-3 to TRBJ2-6, with D maybe TRBD2 (6 bases). CDR1 and CDR2 (germline): ENHRY, SYGVKD. The CDR3 contains 13 residues. V shed 10 bases and J shed 2 bases, with 9 bases lying between them.

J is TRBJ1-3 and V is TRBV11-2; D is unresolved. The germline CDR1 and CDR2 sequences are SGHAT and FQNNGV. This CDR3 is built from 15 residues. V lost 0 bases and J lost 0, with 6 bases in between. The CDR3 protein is CASSLDPVSGNTIYF. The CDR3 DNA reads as TGTGCCAGCAGCTTAGACCCAGTCTCTGGAAACACCATATATTTT.

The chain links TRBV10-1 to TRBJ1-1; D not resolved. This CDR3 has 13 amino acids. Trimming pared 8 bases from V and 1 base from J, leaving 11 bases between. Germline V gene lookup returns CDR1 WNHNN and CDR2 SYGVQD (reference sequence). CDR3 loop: CASQKGWNTEAFF. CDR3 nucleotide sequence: TGCGCCAGCCAAAAGGGCTGGAACACTGAAGCTTTCTTT.

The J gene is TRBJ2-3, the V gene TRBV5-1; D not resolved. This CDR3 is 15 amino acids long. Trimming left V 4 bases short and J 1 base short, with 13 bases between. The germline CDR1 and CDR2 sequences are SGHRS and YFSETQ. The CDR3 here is CASSPESGRTDTQYF. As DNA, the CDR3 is TGCGCCAGCAGCCCCGAGTCAGGACGCACAGATACGCAGTATTTT.